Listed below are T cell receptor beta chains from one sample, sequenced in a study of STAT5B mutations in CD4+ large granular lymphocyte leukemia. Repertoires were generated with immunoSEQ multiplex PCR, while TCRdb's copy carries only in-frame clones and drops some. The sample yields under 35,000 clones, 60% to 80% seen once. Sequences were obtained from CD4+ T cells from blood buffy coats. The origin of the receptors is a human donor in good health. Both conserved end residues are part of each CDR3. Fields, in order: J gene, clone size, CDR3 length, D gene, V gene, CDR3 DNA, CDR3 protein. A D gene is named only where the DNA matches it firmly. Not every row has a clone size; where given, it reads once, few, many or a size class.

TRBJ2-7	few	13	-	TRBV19	TGTGCCAGCTCCCGGGAAGCCTCCTACGAGCAGTACTTC	CASSREASYEQYF
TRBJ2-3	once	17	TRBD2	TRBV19	TGTGCCAGTAGTGCCTACTATGGGGGGGGACGCACAGATACGCAGTATTTT	CASSAYYGGGRTDTQYF
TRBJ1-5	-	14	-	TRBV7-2	TGTGCCAGCAGCTCCGGGCGGGGAAGCCAGCCCCAGCATTTT	CASSSGRGSQPQHF
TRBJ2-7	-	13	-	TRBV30	TGTGCCTGGAACACGGGAAGCTCCTACGAGCAGTACTTC	CAWNTGSSYEQYF
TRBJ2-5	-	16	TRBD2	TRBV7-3	TGTGCCAGCAGCTATGATAGCGGGGGGGCTGGAGAGACCCAGTACTTC	CASSYDSGGAGETQYF
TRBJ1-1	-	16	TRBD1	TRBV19	TGTGCCAGTAGTCTTGGACAGGAGCTCCGAGTCACTGAAGCTTTCTTT	CASSLGQELRVTEAFF
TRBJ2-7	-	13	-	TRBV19	TGTGCCAGTAGTAGGACCTTCGACTACGAGCAGTACTTC	CASSRTFDYEQYF
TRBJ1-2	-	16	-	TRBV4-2	TGTGCCAGCAGCCAAGATGCGCAGGGAACTAACTATGGCTACACCTTC	CASSQDAQGTNYGYTF
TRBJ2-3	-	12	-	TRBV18	TGTGCCAGCTCACCGTTAGCAGATACGCAGTATTTT	CASSPLADTQYF
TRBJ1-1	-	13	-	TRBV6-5	TGTGCCAGCAGTTACAAGGCGGACACTGAAGCTTTCTTT	CASSYKADTEAFF
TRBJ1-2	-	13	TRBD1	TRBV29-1	TGCAGCGTTGGGACAGGGGGGGACTATGGCTACACCTTC	CSVGTGGDYGYTF
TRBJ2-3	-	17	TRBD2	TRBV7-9	TGTGCCAGCAGCTCTACCCTTAGCGGGGGGGCCTTATACACGCAGTATTTT	CASSSTLSGGALYTQYF
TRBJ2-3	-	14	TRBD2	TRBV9	TGTGCCAGCAGCGCACAGTGGGGAGGGGATACGCAGTATTTT	CASSAQWGGDTQYF
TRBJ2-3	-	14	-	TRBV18	TGTGCCAGCTCACCGCCATCCAGGGCAGATACGCAGTATTTT	CASSPPSRADTQYF
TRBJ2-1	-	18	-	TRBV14	TGTGCCAGCAGCCAAGAGACTCACTCGATACTAGCTTACAATGAGCAGTTCTTC	CASSQETHSILAYNEQFF
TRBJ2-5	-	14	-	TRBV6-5	TGTGCCAGCAGTTACTCAACAGGGCTAGAGACCCAGTACTTC	CASSYSTGLETQYF
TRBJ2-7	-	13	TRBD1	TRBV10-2	TGCGCCAGCAGTTCGGACAGGGACTACGAGCAGTACTTC	CASSSDRDYEQYF
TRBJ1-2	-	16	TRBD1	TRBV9	TGTGCCAGCAGCAAAGATCCGGGACAGACGCTGGGGGGCTACACCTTC	CASSKDPGQTLGGYTF
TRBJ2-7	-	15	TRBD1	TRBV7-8	TGTGCCAGCAGACCCGCCGGGACAGGGGGACACGAGCAGTACTTC	CASRPAGTGGHEQYF
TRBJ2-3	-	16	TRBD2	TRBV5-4	TGTGCCAGCACCACGAGTGGCGGGGGGGCGACGGATACGCAGTATTTT	CASTTSGGGATDTQYF
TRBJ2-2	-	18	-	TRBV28	TGTGCCAGCAGTTTTTCCAGGTTATCCGTCAGAATCCCCGGGGAGCTGTTTTTT	CASSFSRLSVRIPGELFF
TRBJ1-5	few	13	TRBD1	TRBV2	TGTGCCAGCAGGACAGGGAACAATCAGCCCCAGCATTTT	CASRTGNNQPQHF
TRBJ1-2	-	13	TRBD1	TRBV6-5	TGTGCCAGCAGGCCTACAGGGGGATATGGCTACACCTTC	CASRPTGGYGYTF
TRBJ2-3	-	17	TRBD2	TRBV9	TGTGCCAGCAGCCCAGACAAGGGTAGCGGGGGCGGGTATACGCAGTATTTT	CASSPDKGSGGGYTQYF
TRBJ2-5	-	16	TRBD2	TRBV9	TGTGCCAGCAGCGGGATTACTAGCGGGACCCAAGAGACCCAGTACTTC	CASSGITSGTQETQYF
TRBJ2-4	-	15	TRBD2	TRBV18	TGTGCCAGCTCACCGGCGGTTCGGGAGGGAAACATTCAGTACTTC	CASSPAVREGNIQYF
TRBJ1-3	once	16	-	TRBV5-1	TGCGCCAGCAGCTTGGGCCCGGGAGGCTCTGGAAACACCATATATTTT	CASSLGPGGSGNTIYF
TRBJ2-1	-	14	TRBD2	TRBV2	TGTGCCAGCAGTTCTCTAGCGGGGGCGTATGAGCAGTTCTTC	CASSSLAGAYEQFF
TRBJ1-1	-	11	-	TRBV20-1	TGCAGTGCTAGGGTGAACACTGAAGCTTTCTTT	CSARVNTEAFF